The clone carrying this T cell receptor (beta chain) was recorded a few times. Its antigen remains unknown. This entry comes from a study of T cell repertoires in cytomegalovirus infection. Overall study findings and caveats: Clonotype analysis showed dominance of the ex vivo response by HLA-C-restricted CMV-specific TCR beta clonotypes.

Germline-derived CDR1 and CDR2 are SGHVT and SQSDAQ. This CDR3 spans 17 amino acids. With V trimmed by 5 bases and J by 5 bases, 13 bases remained unmatched. TCRdb reprocessed the reads via MiXCR and lists one record per CDR3 protein. The sample contains some 800,000 distinct CDR3 sequences, 32% of which appear only once. The chain recombines TRBV7-4 with TRBJ2-2; the match to TRBD2 covers 8 bases. The sample consisted of cultured CD8+ T cells from PBMCs, taken from culture after CMV antigen stimulation. This TCR was sampled from a human donor in good health (CMV status not recorded). Some clones in this sample may be carry-over from other donors' samples. The CDR3 DNA reads as TGTGCCAGCAGCCCCCCAAGCGGGGGCTCGGGAACCGGGGAGCTGTTTTTT. This gives the protein CASSPPSGGSGTGELFF.